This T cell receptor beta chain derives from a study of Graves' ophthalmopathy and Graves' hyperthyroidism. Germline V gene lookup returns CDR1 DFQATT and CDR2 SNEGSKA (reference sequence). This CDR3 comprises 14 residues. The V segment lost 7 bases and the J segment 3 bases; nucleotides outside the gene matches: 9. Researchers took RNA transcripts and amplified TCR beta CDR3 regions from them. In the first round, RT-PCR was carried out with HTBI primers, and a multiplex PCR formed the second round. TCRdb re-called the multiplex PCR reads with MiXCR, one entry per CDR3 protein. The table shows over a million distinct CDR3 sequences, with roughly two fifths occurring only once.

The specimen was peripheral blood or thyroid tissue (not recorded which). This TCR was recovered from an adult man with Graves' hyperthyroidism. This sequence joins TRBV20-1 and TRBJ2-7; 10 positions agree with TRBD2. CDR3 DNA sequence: TGCAGTGGCCAGCTAGCGGGAGATTTCTACGAGCAGTACTTC. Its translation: CSGQLAGDFYEQYF.